What follows describes a single T cell receptor (beta chain). The target antigen is unknown. This table comes from immunoSEQ multiplex PCR, and its TCRdb copy is limited to in-frame clones, with some not included. The sample carries under 70,000 clones, approximately 90% recorded once. The data were obtained in a study of T cells in localized non-small cell lung cancer. Study-wide results and limits: Without multi-region sequencing, intratumor heterogeneity could not be excluded. Detection in adjacent lung was observed for a median around 50 of the top 100 tumor clones.

V was trimmed by 0 bases and J by 5 bases, leaving 8 bases between them. This CDR3 contains 14 residues. CDR1 is LGHNA, CDR2 YSLEER, per germline. The source is a woman aged 40 to 75 with stage I lung adenocarcinoma. The J gene is TRBJ1-3, the V gene TRBV4-3, with TRBD1 as a possible D gene (5 bases). The sequencing used peripheral blood, collected before any cancer treatment. CDR3 protein: CASSQEAGRNTIYF. As DNA, the CDR3 is TGCGCCAGCAGCCAAGAGGCAGGGCGAAACACCATATATTTT.